This TCR beta chain was found in a study of shared clonotypes between healthy human individuals. Broader study findings: Among a few donors, roughly 5% of naive CD4 clonotypes were found in common.

The repertoire was sequenced with immunoSEQ multiplex PCR; TCRdb's copy has only in-frame clones and lacks some. The repertoire holds 850,000 to 1,200,000 clones, around 74% seen once, with less than 1.5% in the top ten. Every donor was a Caucasian adult from Nashville, Tennessee. This clone has just one count. Its antigen remains unidentified. CDR3 length: 13 residues. Trimming left V 2 bases short and J 6 bases short, with 9 bases between. Germline-derived CDR1 and CDR2 are KGHSH and LQKENI. Source material: memory CD4+ T cells sorted from blood. Subset given: CD45RA-negative fraction. The sequence derives from a man aged 18 to 29 in good health. V gene TRBV18 combines with J gene TRBJ2-3; D is unresolved. The CDR3 loop is CASSPARVDTQYF. The CDR3 DNA reads as TGTGCCAGCTCACCAGCAAGGGTCGATACGCAGTATTTT. The full variable domain, rest sourced from reference TRBV18 and TRBJ2-3, is NAGVMQNPRHLVRRRGQEARLRCSPMKGHSHVYWYRQLPEEGLKFMVYLQKENIIDESGMPKERFSAEFPKEGPSILRIQQVVRGDSAAYFCASSPARVDTQYFGPGTRLTVL.